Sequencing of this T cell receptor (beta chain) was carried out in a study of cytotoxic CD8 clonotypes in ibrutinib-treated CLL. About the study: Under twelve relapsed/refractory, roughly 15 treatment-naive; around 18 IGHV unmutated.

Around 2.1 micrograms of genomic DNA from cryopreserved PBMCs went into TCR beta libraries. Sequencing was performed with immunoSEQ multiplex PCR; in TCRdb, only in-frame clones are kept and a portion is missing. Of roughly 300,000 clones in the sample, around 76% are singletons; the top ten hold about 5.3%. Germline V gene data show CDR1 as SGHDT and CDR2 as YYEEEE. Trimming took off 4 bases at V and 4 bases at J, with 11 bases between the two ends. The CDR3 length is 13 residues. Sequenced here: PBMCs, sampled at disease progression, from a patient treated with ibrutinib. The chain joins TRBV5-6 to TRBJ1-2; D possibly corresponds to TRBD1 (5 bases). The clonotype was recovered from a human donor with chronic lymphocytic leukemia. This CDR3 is CASSPGHLYGYTF. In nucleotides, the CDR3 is TGTGCCAGCAGCCCCGGACACCTCTATGGCTACACCTTC.